This T cell receptor beta chain came from a study of T cells after yellow fever vaccination. Study summary: Low-cell-number fractions were prepared with SMART-Seq v4 Ultra Low Input. General study results and limits: Reappearance after the booster was observed for most primary-vaccination clones (96% CD4, over 70% CD8). Clonotypes appearing in both CD4 and CD8 compartments existed, and their share was small.

This clonotype was recorded a few times. Its matching antigen is unknown. CDR1 is LGHDT, CDR2 YNNKEL, per germline (reference sequence). The ends lost 4 bases at V and 7 bases at J; junction bases unmatched: 6. This CDR3 spans 14 amino acids. Template-switching 5'RACE yielded the TCR cDNA; a universal primer site and UMIs were added in the process. TCRdb re-analysed the 5' RACE reads in MiXCR, keeping a single row per CDR3 protein. The data hold approximately 510,000 distinct CDR3 sequences, with around a fifth observed a single time. The rearrangement links TRBV3-1 to TRBJ2-7, with 11 bases matching TRBD2. Sequenced material: PBMCs, taken more than 20 days after the first yellow fever vaccination. The origin of this receptor is a man younger than 30 who received the YFV17D yellow fever vaccine. For the CDR3, the DNA is TGTGCCAGCAGCCGTAGCGGGGGGGCCCATGAGCAGTACGTC. This gives the protein CASSRSGGAHEQYV.